Below, 29 T cell receptor beta chains from the same sample are listed, as sequenced in a study of spatial heterogeneity in lung cancer. A single record per CDR3 protein comes from TCRdb applying MiXCR to the 5' RACE reads. The sample includes 24,000 or so distinct CDR3 sequences, about 7% of them seen just once. Documented time point: sample taken at primary tumor resection. The material was PBMCs, obtained at surgery. Receptors were obtained from a male donor with early-stage non-small cell lung cancer.

The CDR3 region has the DNA TGCGCCAGCAGCTTTTATGATTACGAGCAGTACTTC. Translating gives CASSFYDYEQYF. This chain links TRBV5-1 with TRBJ2-7; D uncertain. Between the trimmed V and J ends, which lost 2 bases and 4 bases, there was a span of 7 bases. CDR1 is SGHRS, CDR2 YFSETQ, per germline. The CDR3 is made up of 12 amino acids. Drawing the rest from reference TRBV5-1 and TRBJ2-7, the complete variable domain is KAGVTQTPRYLIKTRGQQVTLSCSPISGHRSVSWYQQTPGQGLQFLFEYFSETQRNKGNFPGRFSGRQFSNSRSEMNVSTLELGDSALYLCASSFYDYEQYFGPGTRLTVT.

The chain is built from TRBV5-6 and TRBJ1-3, with D perhaps matching TRBD1 (5 bases). The CDR3 has 14 amino acids. Trimming stripped 5 bases from V and 4 bases from J, with 13 bases between. Germline-derived CDR1 and CDR2 are SGHDT and YYEEEE. The CDR3 loop is CASRDATAGNTIYF. The CDR3, as DNA: TGTGCCAGCAGGGATGCGACAGCAGGAAACACCATATATTTT.

This clonotype was observed a few times. The gene calls are TRBV29-1 and TRBJ2-2; D not resolved. V lost 4 bases to trimming and J lost 7 bases, with 7 bases between them. Germline assignment: CDR1 SQVTM and CDR2 ANQGSEA. This CDR3 contains 11 residues. The CDR3 sequence: CSVVGVGELFF. The CDR3 nucleotides read TGCAGCGTTGTCGGAGTCGGGGAGCTGTTTTTT.

The CDR3 bases are TGCAGTGCCAGCCCCGGGACAGGGGCTTTCTTT. Its translation is CSASPGTGAFF. The V gene is TRBV20-1, the J gene TRBJ1-1; 9 bases fit TRBD1. CDR1 and CDR2 from the germline V gene are DFQATT and SNEGSKA (reference sequence). The CDR3 has 11 residues. Losses at the gene ends were 6 bases for V and 11 bases for J; bases not matched to a gene: 7.

A word on this clonotype: An end of the junction differs from the germline gene, which may be a read error. The J gene is TRBJ2-3, the V gene TRBV6-1, with D possibly TRBD1 on 5 matching bases. Germline lookup yields CDR1 MNHNS and CDR2 SASEGT. This CDR3 spans 13 amino acids. The chain's CDR3 is CASSEARRQRVDF. Written as DNA, the CDR3 is TGTGCCAGCAGTGAAGCCCGCAGACAGCGAGTGGATTTT.

In its sample, this clonotype was seen many times. This chain uses TRBV18 with TRBJ2-7; D not certain. The CDR3 sequence is 12 residues long. Germline V gene sequence: CDR1 KGHSH, CDR2 LQKENI. Trimming took 3 bases from V and 2 from J, leaving 5 bases between them. CDR3 loop: CASSPGPYEQYF. CDR3 sequence (DNA): TGTGCCAGCTCACCGGGCCCCTACGAGCAGTACTTC.

Remarks on this clonotype: With a much larger clone just one base away, this may be a read error. This chain links TRBV7-8 with TRBJ1-1, with D unclear. The germline CDR1 and CDR2 sequences are SGHVS and FQNEAQ. This CDR3 is built from 13 residues. Trimming stripped 1 base from V and 5 bases from J, with 8 bases between. Here the CDR3 reads CASSLGRQTEAFF. Here the CDR3 DNA reads TGTGCCAGCAGCTTAGGCAGACAAACTGAAGCTTTCTTT.

This clonotype was recorded many times. CDR3 sequence: CASSVGGGTDNSPLHF. The DNA of the CDR3 is TGTGCCAGCAGCGTAGGAGGGGGGACCGATAATTCACCCCTCCACTTT. V gene TRBV9 combines with J gene TRBJ1-6, with D tentatively TRBD1 (6 bases). CDR1 is SGDLS and CDR2 is YYNGEE in the germline V gene. Trimming took off 0 bases at V and 5 bases at J, with 12 bases between the two ends. This CDR3 is built from 16 residues.

This clonotype showed up many times. This rearrangement joins TRBV13 to TRBJ2-1; TRBD2 might be the D (5 bases). The CDR3 has 12 amino acids. Germline V CDR1 and CDR2: PRHDT, FYEKMQ (reference sequence). V lost 4 bases and J lost 10, with 11 bases in between. The CDR3 loop is CASSYGREEQFF. As DNA, the CDR3 is TGTGCCAGCAGCTACGGTCGGGAAGAGCAGTTCTTC.

Regarding this clonotype: This is likely a read error, given that the CDR3 carries no conserved phenylalanine or tryptophan at its end. This chain joins TRBV10-3 and TRBJ2-1, with D maybe TRBD1 (6 bases). The V gene lost 6 bases and the J gene lost 10 bases, with 10 bases spanning the gap. The germline V gene encodes CDR1 ENHRY and CDR2 SYGVKD. The CDR3 loop spans 11 amino acids. CDR3 loop: CAISSDREQFS. In nucleotides, the CDR3 is TGTGCCATCAGCTCTGACAGGGAGCAGTTCTCC.

This clonotype was seen only a few times. This chain links TRBV30 with TRBJ2-1; TRBD2 matches 8 bases. Trimming took 8 bases from V and 7 from J; bases not matched to a gene: 16. The CDR3 length is 15 residues. CDR1 is GTSNPN, CDR2 SVGIG, per germline (reference sequence). The CDR3 nucleotides read TGTGCCCGTAGTCTCCCTAGCGGGCGAGCAAATGAGCAGTTCTTC. Amino acid sequence: CARSLPSGRANEQFF.

This clonotype was counted ten times or more. CDR3 sequence: CASSPIISGANVLTF. The CDR3 DNA follows: TGTGCCAGCTCACCTATTATCTCTGGGGCCAACGTCCTGACTTTC. J is TRBJ2-6 and V is TRBV18; D gene ambiguous. V dropped 3 bases and J dropped 0 bases, with 6 bases sitting between them. Germline CDR1 KGHSH, CDR2 LQKENI. This CDR3 comprises 15 residues.

Ten or more counts support this clonotype. This sequence joins TRBV20-1 and TRBJ1-1; the D gene is possibly TRBD1 (5 bases). CDR3 length equals 14 residues. Germline assignment: CDR1 DFQATT and CDR2 SNEGSKA (reference sequence). The V end was cut by 0 bases, the J end by 5 bases, with 13 bases between. The CDR3 nucleotides read TGCAGTGCTAGAGATATCGCAGGGAGTACTGAAGCTTTCTTT. It translates to CSARDIAGSTEAFF.

This clonotype was seen repeatedly, ten times or more. This chain uses TRBV20-1 with TRBJ2-5; D is possibly TRBD1 (8 bases). This CDR3 region has 15 residues. Looked up from germline, CDR1 is DFQATT and CDR2 is SNEGSKA (reference sequence). Trimming left V 3 bases short and J 5 bases short, with 19 bases between. In nucleotides, the CDR3 is TGCAGTGCTAGTAGACCCATACAGGGGGGGGAGACCCAGTACTTC. Encoded protein: CSASRPIQGGETQYF.

This clonotype has a handful of counts. The chain has TRBV6-5 and TRBJ2-1; possibly TRBD1 for D (5 bases). Germline CDR1 is MNHEY and CDR2 is SVGAGI. The CDR3 totals 13 residues. Trimming cost V 4 bases and J 12 bases, with 16 bases left between them. In DNA, the CDR3 is TGTGCCAGCAGTTCCTACCCCAGGGCCCCGCAGTTCTTC. It encodes CASSSYPRAPQFF.

The chain joins TRBV2 to TRBJ2-4, with 9 bases aligning to TRBD2. CDR1 and CDR2 (germline): SNHLY, FYNNEI. The CDR3 has 14 amino acids. Trimming removed 5 bases from V and 5 bases from J; junction bases left unmatched: 4. CDR3 amino acids: CASSSLAGQNIQYF. The CDR3 nucleotides read TGTGCCAGCAGTTCACTAGCGGGCCAAAACATTCAGTACTTC.

The sample holds many counts of this clonotype. The chain recombines TRBV27 with TRBJ2-7; tentative D call: TRBD1 (6 bases). The length of the CDR3 is 15 residues. V lost 5 bases and J 3 bases, leaving 17 bases between the germline ends. Germline CDR1 and CDR2: MNHEY and SMNVEV (reference sequence). The CDR3 DNA reads TGTGCCAGCAGTCCTACAGGGTCCTATGGCTACGAGCAGTACTTC. This codes for CASSPTGSYGYEQYF.

This clonotype is labeled medium-sized. This chain links TRBV28 with TRBJ2-3; a weak D match, TRBD2 (7 bases). This CDR3 has 14 amino acids. With 7 bases removed from V and 2 bases from J, the gap between germline ends came to 13 bases. The germline V gene has CDR1 MDHEN and CDR2 SYDVKM. The CDR3 here is CASTPGGLTDTQYF. The CDR3 DNA is TGTGCCAGCACCCCGGGGGGCCTCACAGATACGCAGTATTTT.

This clonotype was recorded at least ten times. The gene calls are TRBV2 and TRBJ2-1; 9 bases fit TRBD2. The length of the CDR3 is 15 residues. Germline V gene sequence: CDR1 SNHLY, CDR2 FYNNEI. The junction had 6 bases not matched to a gene; V was cut back by 6 bases and J by 3 bases. CDR3 nucleotide sequence: TGTGCCAGCAGCCCCGGACTAGCGCTCTACAATGAGCAGTTCTTC. Amino acids: CASSPGLALYNEQFF.

This clonotype came up a few times. The chain has TRBV12-3 or TRBV12-4 and TRBJ2-7, with TRBD1 as a possible D gene (6 bases). This CDR3 has 15 residues. V lost 5 bases and J 0 bases, leaving 14 bases between the germline ends. CDR3 coding DNA: TGTGCCAGCAGTGCGACAGGTTTAAGCTCCTACGAGCAGTACGTC. Encoded protein: CASSATGLSSYEQYV.

This clonotype was detected ten times or more. This chain joins TRBV6-1 and TRBJ2-6, with 7 bases fitting TRBD2. V lost 8 bases to trimming and J lost 1 base; unmatched junction nucleotides: 5. The CDR3 has 15 amino acids. In germline, CDR1 is MNHNS, CDR2 SASEGT. The CDR3: CASGLAASGANVLTF. For the CDR3, the DNA is TGTGCCAGCGGGCTAGCGGCTTCTGGGGCCAACGTCCTGACTTTC.

The table lists this clonotype with many counts. CDR3 sequence: CASSLIGGGETQYF. The CDR3 DNA sequence: TGTGCCAGCAGTTTGATAGGCGGGGGAGAGACCCAGTACTTC. The chain combines TRBV12-3 or TRBV12-4 with TRBJ2-5; 7 bases are a match to TRBD2. The CDR3 totals 14 residues. The ends lost 3 bases at V and 4 bases at J; junction bases unmatched: 5.

This clonotype came up a few times. This chain joins TRBV12-3 or TRBV12-4 and TRBJ2-3; D not certain. With 5 bases removed from V and 2 bases from J, the gap between germline ends came to 23 bases. The CDR3 has 18 amino acids. CDR3 in amino acids: CASSRRAKFDKDTDTQYF. The CDR3 DNA is TGTGCCAGCAGTCGCCGGGCCAAGTTTGACAAGGACACAGATACGCAGTATTTT.

The rearrangement uses TRBV18 and TRBJ2-3; TRBD1 aligns across 8 bases. The CDR3 loop spans 11 amino acids. Trimming cost V 6 bases and J 14 bases; bases outside gene matches: 7. The V gene's germline CDR1 is KGHSH and CDR2 LQKENI. The CDR3 loop is CASSLGQGSYF. CDR3 in DNA: TGTGCCAGCTCTCTCGGACAGGGTTCGTATTTT.

This clonotype was counted between two and nine times. J is TRBJ2-7 and V is TRBV27, with 11 bases lining up with TRBD1. V lost 2 bases and J lost 2; bases outside the gene matches: 2. CDR1 and CDR2 (germline): MNHEY, SMNVEV (reference sequence). CDR3 length: 15 amino acids. The CDR3 nucleotides are TGTGCCAGCAGTTTAGGGACAGGGGGACCCTACGAGCAGTACGTC. This translates into CASSLGTGGPYEQYV.

The sample holds a few counts of this clonotype. J is TRBJ1-2 and V is TRBV11-2; D remains ambiguous. In germline, CDR1 is SGHAT, CDR2 FQNNGV. Trimming removed 0 bases at V and 5 bases at J, with 13 bases between. This CDR3 has 15 amino acids. In DNA form, the CDR3 reads TGTGCCAGCAGCTTAGATAGTCAAACAGAGTATGGCTACACCTTC. Translated, it gives CASSLDSQTEYGYTF.

This clonotype was counted many times. The J gene is TRBJ1-2, the V gene TRBV24-1; no definite D call. Trimming left V 3 bases short and J 4 bases short, with 11 bases between. This CDR3 contains 14 residues. Germline CDR1 KGHDR, CDR2 SFDVKD. CDR3 residues: CATSDPSRLYGYTF. The CDR3 region has the DNA TGTGCCACCAGTGATCCATCCAGGCTCTATGGCTACACCTTC.

This clonotype has a handful of counts. This chain uses TRBV27 with TRBJ2-6, with D uncertain. Trimming stripped 10 bases from V and 10 bases from J, with 17 bases between. The germline V gene has CDR1 MNHEY and CDR2 SMNVEV (reference sequence). The CDR3 has 13 amino acids. CDR3 DNA sequence: TGTGCCACTTCCCTCACAGTGGAAAACGTCCTGACTTTC. Translation gives CATSLTVENVLTF.

This clonotype was counted a few times. This rearrangement joins TRBV5-1 to TRBJ1-1; unclear D gene. Germline V gene sequence: CDR1 SGHRS, CDR2 YFSETQ. This CDR3 contains 17 residues. Trimming took off 4 bases at V and 3 bases at J, with 22 bases between the two ends. CDR3 sequence: CASSQLPGPKWDTEAFF. As DNA, the CDR3 is TGCGCCAGCAGCCAACTTCCGGGTCCAAAGTGGGACACTGAAGCTTTCTTT.